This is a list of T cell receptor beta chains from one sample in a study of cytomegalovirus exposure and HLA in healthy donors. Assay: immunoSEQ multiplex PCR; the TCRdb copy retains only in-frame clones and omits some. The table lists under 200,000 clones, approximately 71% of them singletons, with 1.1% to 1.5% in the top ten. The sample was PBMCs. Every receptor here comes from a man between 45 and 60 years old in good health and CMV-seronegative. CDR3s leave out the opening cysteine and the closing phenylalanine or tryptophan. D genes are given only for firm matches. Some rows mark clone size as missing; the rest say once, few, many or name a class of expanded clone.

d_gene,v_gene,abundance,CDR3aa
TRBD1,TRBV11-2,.,ASSKTGKNSPLH
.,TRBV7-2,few,ASSLADTDGNTIY
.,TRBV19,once,ASSRGTLESSFMNTEAF
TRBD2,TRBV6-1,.,ASSIAGVETQY
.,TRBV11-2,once,ASSPDNSGNTIY
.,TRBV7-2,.,ASSLYYDGYT
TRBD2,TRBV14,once,ASSQDRVAGGYNEQF
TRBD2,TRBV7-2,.,ASSRIGGGEDTQY
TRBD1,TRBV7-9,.,ASSAGTGEF
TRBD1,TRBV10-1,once,ASISRDRDSPLH
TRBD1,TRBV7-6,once,ASTPQGANTEAF
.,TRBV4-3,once,ASSQTGNQYGGYT
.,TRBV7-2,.,ASSLTGGNYGYT
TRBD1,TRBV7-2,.,ASSLGEGALYGYT
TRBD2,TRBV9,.,ASSVSGGVYNEQF
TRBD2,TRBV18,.,ASSPRGGTGELF
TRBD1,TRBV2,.,ASLPGQGVSGYT
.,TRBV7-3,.,ASSLGTKETQY
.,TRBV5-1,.,ASSPAQGTLDYEQY
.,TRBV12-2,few,ASRLDQHQNQPQH
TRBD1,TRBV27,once,ASGTGGNYGYT
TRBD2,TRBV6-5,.,ASSYRLAGAGETQY
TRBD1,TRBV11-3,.,ASSSRTGGYEQF
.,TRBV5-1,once,ASSFIGTSTRPLYEQY
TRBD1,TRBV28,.,ASSLSSGGGTEAF
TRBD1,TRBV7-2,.,ASSLSGWDRAF
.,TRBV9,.,ASSGLTSPKHNEQF
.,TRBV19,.,ASSISEGARRETQY
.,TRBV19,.,ASSKGRDATNEKLF
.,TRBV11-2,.,ASSLQGTGYGYT
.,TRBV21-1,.,ASPNGTDRTFYEQY
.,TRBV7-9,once,SSSKGDSPLH